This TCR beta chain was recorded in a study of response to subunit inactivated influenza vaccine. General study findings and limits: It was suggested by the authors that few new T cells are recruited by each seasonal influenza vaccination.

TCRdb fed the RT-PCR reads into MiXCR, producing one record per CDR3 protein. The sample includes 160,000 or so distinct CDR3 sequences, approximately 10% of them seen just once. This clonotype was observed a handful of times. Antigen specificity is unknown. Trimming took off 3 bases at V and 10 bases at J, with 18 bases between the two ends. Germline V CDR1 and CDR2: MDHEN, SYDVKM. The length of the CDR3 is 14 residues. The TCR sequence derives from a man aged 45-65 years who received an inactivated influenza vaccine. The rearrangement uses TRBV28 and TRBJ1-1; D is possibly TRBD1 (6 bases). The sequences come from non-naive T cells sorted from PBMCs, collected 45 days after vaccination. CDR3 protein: CASSFQVGAHGAFF. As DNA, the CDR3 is TGTGCCAGCAGTTTTCAGGTGGGGGCTCATGGAGCTTTCTTT.